This TCR beta chain was observed in a study of CD8 T cells in ankylosing spondylitis. TCRdb re-analysed the 5' RACE reads in MiXCR, keeping a single row per CDR3 protein. There are approximately 250,000 distinct CDR3 sequences in the sample; 24% occur only once, and more than 0.6% lies in the top ten. The ends lost 2 bases at V and 4 bases at J; junction bases unmatched: 4. CDR3 length: 15 residues. Germline V gives CDR1 LNHNV, CDR2 YYDKDF (reference sequence). The genes are TRBV15 and TRBJ2-5; 10 bases match TRBD2. The receptor was derived from a male donor with ankylosing spondylitis or in good health (not recorded which). Material for sequencing was blood, either unsorted or a sorted T cell fraction (not recorded which). The DNA for the CDR3 is TGTGCCACCAGCAGACAGCGGGGGGGCCCAGAGACCCAGTACTTC. As protein: CATSRQRGGPETQYF.